These T cell receptor beta chains were read from a single sample in a study of cytomegalovirus exposure and HLA in healthy donors. Sequenced by immunoSEQ multiplex PCR; TCRdb stores in-frame clones only, minus some. The sample has 90,000 or so clones, over 60% seen once. Sequenced sample: PBMCs. These receptors all come from a female donor in good health and CMV-seronegative. The CDR3 runs from the conserved cysteine through the conserved F or W. Fields, in order: V gene, D gene, clone size, J gene, CDR3 DNA, CDR3 protein. The D gene is left open where the match is weak. Rows may omit the clone size; those that give it use once, few, many or a size class.

TRBV7-6	-	-	TRBJ1-2	TGTGCCAGCAGCCCCTTGACAGATACTGGCTACACCTTC	CASSPLTDTGYTF
TRBV6-4	TRBD1	-	TRBJ2-5	TGTGCCAGCAGTGACGGGACAGGGGAGTCAGAGACCCAGTACTTC	CASSDGTGESETQYF
TRBV7-8	-	-	TRBJ2-5	TGTGCCAGCAGCTTGGCCATGGAGCGAGAGACCCAGTACTTC	CASSLAMERETQYF
TRBV6-5	-	few	TRBJ1-1	TGTGCCAGCAGTTACGGCGGGAATGAAGCTTTCTTT	CASSYGGNEAFF
TRBV6-5	TRBD1	-	TRBJ1-5	TGTGCCAGCAGTTCCCTTGGACAGGGGGGACAGCCCCAGCATTTT	CASSSLGQGGQPQHF
TRBV6-1	-	-	TRBJ1-6	TGTGCCAGCAGTGAAGTCAAGGGAGGGGGTTCACCCCTCCACTTT	CASSEVKGGGSPLHF
TRBV4-3	-	-	TRBJ1-5	TGCGCCAGCAGCCAAGCTTGGCTAGACAATCAGCCCCAGCATTTT	CASSQAWLDNQPQHF
TRBV4-2	TRBD2	-	TRBJ2-3	TGTGCCAGCAGCCAAGGTGGGGTAGCGGGGTCAGATACGCAGTATTTT	CASSQGGVAGSDTQYF
TRBV10-2	TRBD1	-	TRBJ1-5	TGCGCCAGCAGCGCCGGGACAGGGGGTAACAATCAGCCCCAGCATTTT	CASSAGTGGNNQPQHF
TRBV2	-	-	TRBJ2-5	TGTGCCAGCAGTGAATTGGGCCCAGAGACCCAGTACTTC	CASSELGPETQYF
TRBV14	TRBD1	-	TRBJ1-2	TGTGCCAGCAGCCAGAACGACAGGGGTGGATATGGCTACACCTTC	CASSQNDRGGYGYTF
TRBV7-9	-	-	TRBJ2-5	TGTGCCAGCAGTTCCGGACAGACGCAAGAGACCCAGTACTTC	CASSSGQTQETQYF
TRBV28	TRBD1	-	TRBJ2-3	TGTGCCAGCAGCAGGGGGACAGATACGCAGTATTTT	CASSRGTDTQYF
TRBV30	-	few	TRBJ2-5	TGTGCCTGGAGTCAGGGCAGGGCCACAGAGACCCAGTACTTC	CAWSQGRATETQYF
TRBV25-1	-	-	TRBJ2-7	TGTGCCAGCAGTGAATCAGGGGAGCAGTACTTC	CASSESGEQYF
TRBV5-1	-	-	TRBJ1-1	TGCGCCAGCAGCTTGAGCGGCGGCACTGAAGCTTTCTTT	CASSLSGGTEAFF
TRBV29-1	TRBD2	-	TRBJ2-1	TGCAGCGTGGCTGGGACTAGCGGGAGAGGGGATGAGCAGTTCTTC	CSVAGTSGRGDEQFF
TRBV18	TRBD1	once	TRBJ1-1	TGTGCCAGCTCACCCACCACCACAGGGGGGGACGAAGCTTTCTTT	CASSPTTTGGDEAFF
TRBV5-1	-	few	TRBJ1-2	TGCGCCAGCAGCTTCGGTTCGACAGACCCGAACTATGGCTACACCTTC	CASSFGSTDPNYGYTF
TRBV5-1	TRBD1	-	TRBJ2-5	TGCGCCAGCAGCATGTGGACAGGGCAAGAGACCCAGTACTTC	CASSMWTGQETQYF
TRBV11-2	-	-	TRBJ2-2	TGTGCCAGCAGCCCAGGGATGAACACCGGGGAGCTGTTTTTT	CASSPGMNTGELFF